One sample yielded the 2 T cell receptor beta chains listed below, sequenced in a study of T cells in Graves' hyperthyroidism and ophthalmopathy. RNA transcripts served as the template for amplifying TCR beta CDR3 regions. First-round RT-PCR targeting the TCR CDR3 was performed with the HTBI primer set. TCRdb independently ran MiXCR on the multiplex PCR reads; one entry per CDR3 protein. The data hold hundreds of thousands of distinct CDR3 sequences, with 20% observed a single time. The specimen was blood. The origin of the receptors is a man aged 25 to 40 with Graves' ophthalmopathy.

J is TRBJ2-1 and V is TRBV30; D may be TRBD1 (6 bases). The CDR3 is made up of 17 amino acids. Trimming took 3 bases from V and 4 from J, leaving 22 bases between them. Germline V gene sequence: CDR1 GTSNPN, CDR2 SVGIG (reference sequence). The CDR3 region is CAWRGAVGGLYYNEQFF. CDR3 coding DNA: TGTGCCTGGAGGGGAGCGGTAGGGGGTTTGTATTACAATGAGCAGTTCTTC. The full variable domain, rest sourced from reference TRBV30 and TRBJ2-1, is SQTIHQWPATLVQPVGSPLSLECTVEGTSNPNLYWYRQAAGRGLQLLFYSVGIGQISSEVPQNLSASRPQDRQFILSSKKLLLSDSGFYLCAWRGAVGGLYYNEQFFGPGTRLTVL.

The CDR3 loop reads CASSPGAGRTEAFF. The DNA of the CDR3 is TGTGCCAGCAGTCCCGGGGCGGGTAGGACTGAAGCTTTCTTT. The chain couples TRBV27 to TRBJ1-1; tentative D call: TRBD1 (5 bases). Germline V gene data show CDR1 as MNHEY and CDR2 as SMNVEV (reference sequence). V lost 5 bases and J lost 5, with 15 bases in between. This CDR3 contains 14 residues.